A selection of T cell receptor beta chains follows, all from one sample in a study of shared clonotypes between healthy human individuals. This table comes from immunoSEQ multiplex PCR, and its TCRdb copy is limited to in-frame clones, with some not included. The sample records around 580,000 clones, 95% to 98% being singletons. The sequencing input was naive CD8+ T cells sorted from blood. The receptors come from a man under 40 in good health. CDR3s include the opening cysteine and the closing phenylalanine or tryptophan. The order of the fields is clone size, D gene, V gene, J gene, CDR3 protein, CDR3 DNA. D genes are given only for firm matches. The size field is filled for only some rows; it gives once, few, many or a size class.

size: NA; D: NA; V: TRBV7-2; J: TRBJ2-1; CDR3: CASRSTGEQFF; DNA: TGTGCCAGCAGGTCGACTGGTGAGCAGTTCTTC
size: NA; D: NA; V: TRBV27; J: TRBJ1-2; CDR3: CASRAAGRNYGYTF; DNA: TGTGCCAGTCGGGCCGCCGGGCGGAATTATGGCTACACCTTC
size: NA; D: NA; V: TRBV20-1; J: TRBJ1-1; CDR3: CSARGGPEAFF; DNA: TGCAGTGCTAGAGGAGGGCCCGAAGCTTTCTTT
size: NA; D: TRBD2; V: TRBV29-1; J: TRBJ2-1; CDR3: CSVEGLAGEYNEQFF; DNA: TGCAGCGTTGAAGGACTAGCGGGAGAGTACAATGAGCAGTTCTTC
size: NA; D: NA; V: TRBV14; J: TRBJ1-1; CDR3: CASSPAQILNTEAFF; DNA: TGTGCCAGCAGCCCCGCGCAGATTTTGAACACTGAAGCTTTCTTT
size: NA; D: TRBD1; V: TRBV6-4; J: TRBJ1-2; CDR3: CASSDDDRVPYNGYTF; DNA: TGTGCCAGCAGTGATGATGACAGGGTCCCTTATAATGGCTACACCTTC
size: once; D: NA; V: TRBV9; J: TRBJ2-7; CDR3: CASSVAFGVTYEQYF; DNA: TGTGCCAGCAGCGTAGCTTTCGGGGTGACCTACGAGCAGTACTTC
size: NA; D: TRBD1; V: TRBV9; J: TRBJ2-7; CDR3: CASSAAGTGTYEQYF; DNA: TGTGCCAGCAGCGCCGCCGGGACAGGGACCTACGAGCAGTACTTC
size: NA; D: NA; V: TRBV7-9; J: TRBJ2-1; CDR3: CASSLAQGTHNEQFF; DNA: TGTGCCAGCAGCTTAGCACAGGGAACCCACAATGAGCAGTTCTTC
size: once; D: NA; V: TRBV6-1; J: TRBJ1-4; CDR3: CASSDGNEKLFF; DNA: TGTGCCAGCAGTGACGGGAATGAAAAACTGTTTTTT